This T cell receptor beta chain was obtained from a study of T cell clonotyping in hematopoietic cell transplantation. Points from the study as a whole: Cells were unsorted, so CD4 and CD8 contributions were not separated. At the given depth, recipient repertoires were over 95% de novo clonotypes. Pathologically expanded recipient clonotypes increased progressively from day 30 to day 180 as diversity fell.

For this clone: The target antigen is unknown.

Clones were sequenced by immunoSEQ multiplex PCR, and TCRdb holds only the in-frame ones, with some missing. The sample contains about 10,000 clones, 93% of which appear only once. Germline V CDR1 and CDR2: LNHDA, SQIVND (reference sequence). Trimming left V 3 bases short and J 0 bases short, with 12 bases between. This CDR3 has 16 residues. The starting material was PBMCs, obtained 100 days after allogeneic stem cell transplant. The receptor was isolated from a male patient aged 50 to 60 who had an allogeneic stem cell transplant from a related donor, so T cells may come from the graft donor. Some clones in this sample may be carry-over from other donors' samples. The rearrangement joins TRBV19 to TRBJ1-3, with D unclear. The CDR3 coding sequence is TGTGCCAGTAGTATGATAGGCGGGTCCTCTGGAAACACCATATATTTT. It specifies CASSMIGGSSGNTIYF.